This is a list of T cell receptor beta chains from one sample in a study of OX40 agonist ivuxolimab in advanced cancers. Profiled with immunoSEQ multiplex PCR; TCRdb holds only in-frame clones, not every one. The sample holds over 40,000 clones, more than 70% seen once. Here the sequenced sample was CD4+ or CD8+ T cells sorted from blood, taken in a trial of the OX40 agonist ivuxolimab. The receptors were gathered from an adult with an advanced solid tumor such as melanoma, head and neck, liver or kidney cancer. Each CDR3 is given with its conserved first and last residue. D genes are given only for firm matches. Clone size is not always given. Where it is, it says once, few, many or a class for expanded clones.

cdr3_aa	cdr3_nt	d_call	clone_size	v_call	j_call
CASSTQGEGTEAFF	TGTGCCAGCTCAACCCAGGGTGAGGGGACTGAAGCTTTCTTT	-	-	TRBV18	TRBJ1-1
CASSPAPWYRTSEKLFF	TGTGCCAGCAGCCCCGCCCCGTGGTACCGAACATCTGAAAAACTGTTTTTT	-	-	TRBV7-9	TRBJ1-4
CACQPRDRAYNEQFF	TGTGCCTGCCAACCTCGGGACAGAGCCTACAATGAGCAGTTCTTC	TRBD1	few	TRBV30	TRBJ2-1
CASRGTAKNIQYF	TGTGCCAGCAGGGGGACAGCTAAAAACATTCAGTACTTC	TRBD1	-	TRBV2	TRBJ2-4
CASSKLAGAHEQYF	TGTGCCAGCAGTAAACTAGCGGGAGCCCACGAGCAGTACTTC	TRBD2	-	TRBV2	TRBJ2-7
CASSLAGSEAFF	TGCGCCAGCAGCTTGGCCGGTTCTGAAGCTTTCTTT	-	-	TRBV5-1	TRBJ1-1
CASSLDWSSPLHF	TGTGCCAGCAGCCTCGATTGGAGTTCACCCCTCCACTTT	-	-	TRBV7-3	TRBJ1-6
CASRKRGTGGPRNEQFF	TGTGCCAGCAGAAAGAGGGGGACGGGAGGGCCTAGAAATGAGCAGTTCTTC	TRBD2	-	TRBV2	TRBJ2-1
CASSLRDSYNSPLHF	TGTGCCAGCAGCTTAAGGGACTCCTATAATTCACCCCTCCACTTT	-	-	TRBV7-9	TRBJ1-6
CAWGSGFNQPQHF	TGTGCCTGGGGTTCGGGGTTTAATCAGCCCCAGCATTTT	-	-	TRBV30	TRBJ1-5
CASSLVSEDNSPLHF	TGCGCCAGCAGCTTGGTTTCAGAAGATAATTCACCCCTCCACTTT	-	-	TRBV5-1	TRBJ1-6
CAAQTPFSTSRRTGSYNEQFF	TGCGCCGCCCAGACCCCCTTCTCGACTAGCAGGAGGACGGGCTCCTACAATGAGCAGTTCTTC	TRBD2	-	TRBV10-1	TRBJ2-1
CASSLDWVLSTEAFF	TGTGCCAGCAGCCTCGATTGGGTTTTGAGCACTGAAGCTTTCTTT	-	-	TRBV7-2	TRBJ1-1
CASSMGTGNQPQHF	TGTGCCAGTAGTATGGGAACAGGCAATCAGCCCCAGCATTTT	-	-	TRBV19	TRBJ1-5
CASSQDRGRTEQFF	TGCGCCAGCAGCCAAGACCGAGGGCGGACCGAGCAGTTCTTC	-	-	TRBV4-1	TRBJ2-1
CASSFRGGGRGGYNEQFF	TGTGCCAGCAGCTTTCGGGGTGGCGGGAGAGGGGGCTACAATGAGCAGTTCTTC	-	-	TRBV5-4	TRBJ2-1
CASSPRSGMITEAFF	TGTGCCAGCTCACCACGTTCAGGGATGATCACTGAAGCTTTCTTT	-	-	TRBV18	TRBJ1-1
CASRKGRGIETQYF	TGTGCCAGTAGAAAGGGACGGGGCATAGAGACCCAGTACTTC	-	-	TRBV19	TRBJ2-5
CASSFGTGIRVYNEQFF	TGTGCCAGCAGCTTTGGGACAGGGATTAGGGTTTACAATGAGCAGTTCTTC	TRBD1	-	TRBV5-8	TRBJ2-1
CASSQSTGREEKLFF	TGCGCCAGCAGCCAGTCGACAGGGCGGGAAGAAAAACTGTTTTTT	TRBD1	-	TRBV4-1	TRBJ1-4
CASSYSQGASYGYTF	TGTGCCAGCAGTTATTCACAGGGGGCCTCCTATGGCTACACCTTC	TRBD1	-	TRBV6-5	TRBJ1-2
CAISANPGQVGGYTF	TGTGCCATCAGTGCAAATCCGGGACAGGTCGGTGGCTACACCTTC	TRBD1	-	TRBV10-3	TRBJ1-2
CASSLDEDLEQFF	TGTGCCAGCAGCTTGGACGAGGATCTTGAGCAGTTCTTC	-	few	TRBV11-3	TRBJ2-1
CASSLGASGADTDTQYF	TGTGCCAGCAGCTTAGGGGCTAGCGGAGCTGACACAGATACGCAGTATTTT	TRBD2	-	TRBV7-9	TRBJ2-3
CASGRQGAEYNEQFF	TGTGCCAGCGGAAGACAGGGGGCGGAATACAATGAGCAGTTCTTC	TRBD1	-	TRBV7-9	TRBJ2-1
CASSIVRQNSNQPQHF	TGTGCCAGTAGTATTGTTCGGCAGAATAGCAATCAGCCCCAGCATTTT	-	once	TRBV19	TRBJ1-5
CASSLLGENTEAFF	TGTGCCAGTAGTCTTCTGGGCGAGAACACTGAAGCTTTCTTT	-	-	TRBV19	TRBJ1-1
CASSLGQNYGYTF	TGTGCCAGTAGTCTGGGACAGAACTATGGCTACACCTTC	TRBD1	-	TRBV19	TRBJ1-2
CASSQDPAGPETQYF	TGCGCCAGCAGCCAAGACCCCGCGGGTCCCGAGACCCAGTACTTC	-	-	TRBV4-1	TRBJ2-5
CATRDRNEKLFF	TGTGCCACCCGGGACAGGAATGAAAAACTGTTTTTT	TRBD1	-	TRBV5-4	TRBJ1-4
CASSPGGTGSSPLHF	TGCGCCAGCAGCCCAGGAGGGACAGGCTCTTCACCCCTCCACTTT	TRBD1	-	TRBV5-1	TRBJ1-6
CAWSKAGGSYEQYF	TGTGCCTGGAGTAAGGCAGGAGGCTCCTACGAGCAGTACTTC	-	-	TRBV30	TRBJ2-7
CASSQDRVRGELFF	TGTGCCAGCAGCCAAGATCGGGTGCGCGGGGAGCTGTTTTTT	-	-	TRBV4-2	TRBJ2-2
CSSGGGRTDTQYF	TGCAGCTCGGGCGGGGGTCGCACAGATACGCAGTATTTT	TRBD2	few	TRBV29-1	TRBJ2-3
CASSGNTEAFF	TGTGCCAGCTCAGGTAACACTGAAGCTTTCTTT	-	few	TRBV18	TRBJ1-1
CASSLTGQSYGYTF	TGTGCCAGCAGTTTGACGGGACAGAGCTATGGCTACACCTTC	TRBD1	-	TRBV6-5	TRBJ1-2
CASSGLAGRVGSTDTQYF	TGCGCCAGCAGCGGACTAGCGGGAAGGGTAGGGAGCACAGATACGCAGTATTTT	TRBD2	-	TRBV5-1	TRBJ2-3
CASSRGQPDGYTF	TGTGCCAGCAGCCGCGGACAGCCGGATGGCTACACCTTC	-	-	TRBV9	TRBJ1-2
CASRLFAEGAAEDTQYF	TGTGCCAGCAGGCTTTTTGCCGAGGGAGCGGCAGAAGATACGCAGTATTTT	-	-	TRBV28	TRBJ2-3
CASSQMTGDYGYTF	TGCGCCAGCAGCCAAATGACAGGGGACTATGGCTACACCTTC	TRBD1	-	TRBV5-1	TRBJ1-2
CASSVGLAGGETQYF	TGTGCCAGCAGTGTGGGACTAGCGGGAGGAGAGACCCAGTACTTC	TRBD2	-	TRBV2	TRBJ2-5
CASSPGQRVYEQYF	TGTGCCAGCAGCCCAGGTCAGCGGGTATACGAGCAGTACTTC	-	-	TRBV11-2	TRBJ2-7
CASSRPERSSYNEQFF	TGCGCCAGCAGCCGCCCGGAGCGGAGCTCCTACAATGAGCAGTTCTTC	-	-	TRBV4-1	TRBJ2-1
CASSPRAVSSGANVLTF	TGCGCCAGCAGCCCCAGGGCCGTGAGCTCTGGGGCCAACGTCCTGACTTTC	-	-	TRBV5-1	TRBJ2-6
CASRTPGGYYEQYF	TGCGCCAGCAGGACCCCGGGGGGCTACTACGAGCAGTACTTC	-	-	TRBV5-1	TRBJ2-7
CASSVAGDTEAFF	TGTGCCAGCAGCGTAGCTGGCGACACTGAAGCTTTCTTT	-	-	TRBV9	TRBJ1-1
CASRAGTAIRSYTF	TGTGCCAGCAGAGCCGGGACGGCCATACGGAGCTACACCTTC	-	-	TRBV6-5	TRBJ1-2
CASSRGEMGYNEQFF	TGTGCCAGCTCGCGTGGGGAGATGGGTTACAATGAGCAGTTCTTC	-	-	TRBV18	TRBJ2-1
CASRQVISGNTIYF	TGTGCCAGCCGACAGGTTATCTCTGGAAACACCATATATTTT	-	-	TRBV19	TRBJ1-3